This T cell receptor (beta chain) was retrieved from a study of OX40 agonist ivuxolimab in advanced cancers. Study background: Patients were infused with ivuxolimab every 2 weeks at 0.01 to 10 mg/kg. Patients were roughly 87% male with ages roughly 20 to 80, mean 60.

Study-wide findings and caveats: Averaged across samples, CD8+ T cells carried more expanded clones than CD4+ did.

TCRdb's copy holds only in-frame clones and misses some; the assay was immunoSEQ multiplex PCR. Of about 70,000 clones listed, roughly 89% were seen once; the top ten hold approximately 10%. Worth noting for this clone: The antigen is undetermined.

V gave up 2 bases and J gave up 1 base, with 5 bases separating them. This CDR3 is 14 amino acids long. Germline CDR1 MNHNS, CDR2 SASEGT. The receptor was derived from an adult with an advanced solid tumor such as melanoma, head and neck, liver or kidney cancer. The chain carries TRBV6-1 and TRBJ2-2; D remains ambiguous. The sample was CD4+ or CD8+ T cells sorted from blood, taken in a trial of the OX40 agonist ivuxolimab. DNA for the CDR3: TGTGCCAGCAGTGAACTTAAGAACACCGGGGAGCTGTTTTTT. It encodes CASSELKNTGELFF.